These 18 T cell receptor beta chains came from one sample sequenced in a study of T cells after yellow fever vaccination. TCRdb used MiXCR to reprocess the 5' RACE reads, holding one entry per CDR3 protein. The sample includes 240,000 or so distinct CDR3 sequences, 6.5% to 8.5% of them seen just once. The sequences come from CD4+ T cells sorted from PBMCs, collected 15 days after the yellow fever booster vaccination. These receptors came from a man between 25 and 39 years old who received the YFV17D yellow fever vaccine.

This clonotype has at least ten counts. CDR3 sequence: CASSLAPLAGGRGQYF. CDR3 DNA sequence: TGTGCCAGCAGTTTAGCCCCACTAGCGGGAGGGAGAGGACAGTACTTC. The chain has TRBV12-3 or TRBV12-4 and TRBJ2-5; 13 bases are shared with TRBD2. J was trimmed by 11 bases and V by 0 bases; bases with no gene match: 9. The CDR3 totals 16 residues.

This clonotype has at least ten counts. This sequence joins TRBV12-3 or TRBV12-4 and TRBJ2-2; 9 bases fit TRBD1. V shed 7 bases, J shed 5 bases, and the junction held 8 bases outside the gene matches. The CDR3 extends over 15 amino acids. The DNA for the CDR3 is TGTGCCAGCACTCACGGGACAGGGCGAACCGGGGAGCTGTTTTTT. This encodes CASTHGTGRTGELFF.

This clonotype was recorded at least ten times. CDR3 in DNA: TGTGCCACAACCGGGACTAGCGGTATCTACGAGCAGTACTTC. Its protein is CATTGTSGIYEQYF. V usage is TRBV10-3 and J usage is TRBJ2-7, with 11 nucleotides matching TRBD2. Losses at the gene ends were 10 bases for V and 3 bases for J; bases not matched to a gene: 8. This CDR3 contains 14 residues. Per the germline V gene, CDR1 is ENHRY and CDR2 is SYGVKD.

The chain links TRBV19 to TRBJ1-2, with D maybe TRBD1 (6 bases). CDR1 and CDR2 (germline): LNHDA, SQIVND (reference sequence). The CDR3 sequence is 15 residues long. With 5 bases removed from V and 0 bases from J, the gap between germline ends came to 13 bases. The CDR3 loop reads CASSSQGRANYGYTF. The CDR3 DNA is TGTGCCAGTAGTTCACAGGGAAGAGCTAACTATGGCTACACCTTC.

This clonotype was observed a few times. V gene TRBV5-1 combines with J gene TRBJ2-7; 13 bases match TRBD2. V was pared by 4 bases and J by 5 bases, with 6 bases of the junction left unmatched. Germline V lookup: CDR1 SGHRS, CDR2 YFSETQ. This CDR3 is built from 15 residues. Here the CDR3 DNA reads TGCGCCAGCAGCGGGACTAGCGGGAATAGCAACGAGCAGTACTTC. It encodes CASSGTSGNSNEQYF.

This clonotype was seen repeatedly, ten times or more. V and J are TRBV9 and TRBJ2-7; D is ambiguous. The CDR3 is made up of 13 amino acids. With 1 base removed from V and 6 bases from J, the gap between germline ends came to 11 bases. The germline CDR1 and CDR2 sequences are SGDLS and YYNGEE. CDR3 nucleotide sequence: TGTGCCAGCAGCGTATCCTGGGATGGCGAGCAGTACTTC. Translating gives CASSVSWDGEQYF.

Many counts were recorded for this clonotype. This chain connects TRBV5-1 to TRBJ2-3, with TRBD1 matching over 8 bases. This CDR3 contains 13 residues. Germline lookup yields CDR1 SGHRS and CDR2 YFSETQ. With 5 bases clipped from V and 5 bases from J, the junction kept 4 bases outside the gene matches. The CDR3 DNA sequence: TGCGCCAGCAGTGGACAGGGCGTAGATACGCAGTATTTT. Protein sequence: CASSGQGVDTQYF.

This clonotype was counted only a few times. This chain connects TRBV2 to TRBJ2-7, with a weak D call TRBD1 (6 bases). V was pared by 8 bases and J by 5 bases, with 22 bases between. The germline V gene has CDR1 SNHLY and CDR2 FYNNEI. CDR3 length: 15 amino acids. Written as DNA, the CDR3 is TGTGCCAGCGCGGCCGGGCGGAATGGGGGCAACGAGCAGTACTTC. It yields the protein CASAAGRNGGNEQYF.

The table lists this clonotype with a few counts. The gene calls are TRBV6-2 or TRBV6-3 and TRBJ2-1, with 9 bases that match TRBD1. The junction had 8 bases not matched to a gene; V was cut back by 5 bases and J by 12 bases. Germline CDR1 reads MNHEY; CDR2 reads SVGEGT. The CDR3 contains 13 residues. Here the CDR3 reads CASSPGQGIRQFF. The CDR3 nucleotides read TGTGCCAGCAGTCCCGGACAGGGGATTCGGCAGTTCTTC.

The V and J genes are TRBV5-1 and TRBJ2-7, with 7 nucleotides matching TRBD2. The V and J ends lost 2 bases and 3 bases, in that order; junction bases with no gene match: 5. Germline values: CDR1 SGHRS, CDR2 YFSETQ. CDR3 length: 14 residues. In nucleotides, the CDR3 is TGCGCCAGCAGCTTTTCTCGCGGGAGCTACGAGCAGTACTTC. Its translation is CASSFSRGSYEQYF.

Ten or more counts support this clonotype. The gene calls are TRBV12-3 or TRBV12-4 and TRBJ2-2; D gene unclear. The V gene lost 6 bases and the J gene lost 3 bases, with 8 bases spanning the gap. The CDR3 contains 13 residues. The DNA for the CDR3 is TGTGCCAGCAGGATGCGGTACACCGGGGAGCTGTTTTTT. Its protein is CASRMRYTGELFF.

This clonotype was found many times. This chain uses TRBV7-9 with TRBJ2-7; the D gene is possibly TRBD1 (5 bases). Germline V lookup: CDR1 SEHNR, CDR2 FQNEAQ (reference sequence). V was trimmed by 5 bases and J by 2 bases, leaving 13 bases between them. The CDR3 extends over 14 amino acids. The CDR3 DNA follows: TGTGCCAGCAGCCCACGACAGTCGACCTACGAGCAGTACTTC. Its translation: CASSPRQSTYEQYF. Filled out from reference TRBV7-9 and TRBJ2-7, the complete variable domain reads DTGVSQNPRHKITKRGQNVTFRCDPISEHNRLYWYRQTLGQGPEFLTYFQNEAQLEKSRLLSDRFSAERPKGSFSTLEIQRTEQGDSAMYLCASSPRQSTYEQYFGPGTRLTVT.

This clonotype was detected many times. This chain joins TRBV20-1 and TRBJ2-5; TRBD2 matches at 7 bases. CDR3 length equals 13 residues. After removal of 3 bases from V and 5 bases from J, the junction contained 6 bases not matched to a gene. The V gene's germline CDR1 is DFQATT and CDR2 SNEGSKA (reference sequence). CDR3 loop: CSASWAGAETQYF. The CDR3 region has the DNA TGCAGTGCTAGCTGGGCGGGAGCGGAGACCCAGTACTTC.

The chain uses TRBV9 and TRBJ2-1; D unresolved. CDR3 size: 13 residues. Germline V CDR1 and CDR2: SGDLS, YYNGEE. V dropped 0 bases and J dropped 5 bases, with 6 bases sitting between them. The CDR3 reads CASSVATNNEQFF. The CDR3 coding sequence is TGTGCCAGCAGCGTAGCTACAAACAATGAGCAGTTCTTC.

In its sample, this clonotype was seen many times. CDR3 DNA: TGTGCCAGCAGCCTCTGGACTAGCGGGAAGGATGAGCAGTTCTTC. Its translation is CASSLWTSGKDEQFF. V is TRBV11-2 and J is TRBJ2-1, with 12 bases aligning to TRBD2. In germline, CDR1 is SGHAT, CDR2 FQNNGV. Unmatched junction bases numbered 7, after V lost 5 bases and J lost 8 bases. This CDR3 is built from 15 residues.

This clonotype was detected many times. The chain combines TRBV12-3 or TRBV12-4 with TRBJ2-7; 9 bases agree with TRBD2. The CDR3 extends over 14 amino acids. J was trimmed by 3 bases and V by 6 bases; bases with no gene match: 6. The CDR3 sequence is CASSGLATNYEQYF. The CDR3 DNA reads TGTGCCAGCAGCGGACTAGCGACAAACTACGAGCAGTACTTC.

The chain carries TRBV5-1 and TRBJ2-1; D gene uncertain. The CDR3 extends over 13 amino acids. Germline V gene lookup returns CDR1 SGHRS and CDR2 YFSETQ. Trimming took off 1 base at V and 6 bases at J, with 8 bases between the two ends. CDR3 coding DNA: TGCGCCAGCAGCTTGTCTGACTCCAATGAGCAGTTCTTC. It encodes CASSLSDSNEQFF.

This clonotype has a handful of counts. The chain is built from TRBV20-1 and TRBJ1-2; no clear D gene. Trimming cost V 4 bases and J 4 bases, with 16 bases left between them. The CDR3 covers 14 residues. From germline, CDR1 is DFQATT and CDR2 SNEGSKA (reference sequence). CDR3 sequence (DNA): TGCAGTGCTACGGCCCCATCTGGATTCTATGGCTACACCTTC. Translated: CSATAPSGFYGYTF.